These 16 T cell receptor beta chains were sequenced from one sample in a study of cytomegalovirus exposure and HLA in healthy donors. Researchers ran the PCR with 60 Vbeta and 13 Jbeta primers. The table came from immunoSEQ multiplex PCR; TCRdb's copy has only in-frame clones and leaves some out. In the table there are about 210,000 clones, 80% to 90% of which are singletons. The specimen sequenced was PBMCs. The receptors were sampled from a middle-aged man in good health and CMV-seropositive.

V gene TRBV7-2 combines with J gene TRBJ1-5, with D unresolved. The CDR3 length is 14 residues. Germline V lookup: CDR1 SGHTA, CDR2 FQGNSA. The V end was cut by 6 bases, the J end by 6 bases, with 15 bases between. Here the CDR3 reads CASSHWGGGQPQHF. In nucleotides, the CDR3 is TGTGCCAGCAGTCACTGGGGAGGAGGTCAGCCCCAGCATTTT.

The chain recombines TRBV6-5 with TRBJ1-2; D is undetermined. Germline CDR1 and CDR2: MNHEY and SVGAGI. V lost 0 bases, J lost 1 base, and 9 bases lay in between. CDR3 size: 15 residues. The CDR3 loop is CASSYSQSVNYGYTF. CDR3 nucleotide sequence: TGTGCCAGCAGTTACTCGCAGTCCGTTAACTATGGCTACACCTTC.

The CDR3 region has the DNA TGTGCCTGGGGCAGGGGCCCCTACAATGAGCAGTTCTTC. Protein sequence: CAWGRGPYNEQFF. The rearrangement uses TRBV30 and TRBJ2-1; maybe TRBD1 (6 bases). V was trimmed by 5 bases and J by 2 bases, leaving 10 bases between them. The CDR3 covers 13 residues. Looked up from germline, CDR1 is GTSNPN and CDR2 is SVGIG (reference sequence).

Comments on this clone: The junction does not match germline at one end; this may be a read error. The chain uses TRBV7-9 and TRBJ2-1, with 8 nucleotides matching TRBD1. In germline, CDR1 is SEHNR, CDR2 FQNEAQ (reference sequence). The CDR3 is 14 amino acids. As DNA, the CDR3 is TGTTCCAGCAGCCCGACAGGGGTCGGAAATGAGCAGTTCTTC. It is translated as CSSSPTGVGNEQFF.

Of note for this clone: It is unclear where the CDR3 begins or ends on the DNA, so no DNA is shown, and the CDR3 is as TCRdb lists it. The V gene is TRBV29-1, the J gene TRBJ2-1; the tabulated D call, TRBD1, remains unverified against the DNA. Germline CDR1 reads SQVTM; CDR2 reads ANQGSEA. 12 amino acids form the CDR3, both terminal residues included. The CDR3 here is CSVASGTGLWFF.

In DNA, the CDR3 is TGTGCCAGCTCAAAAACTATCGGCGAGCAGTACTTC. This sequence encodes CASSKTIGEQYF. The chain couples TRBV6-1 to TRBJ2-7; D gene uncertain. V lost 8 bases and J lost 6, with 14 bases in between. Germline V gene lookup returns CDR1 MNHNS and CDR2 SASEGT. CDR3 length: 12 residues.

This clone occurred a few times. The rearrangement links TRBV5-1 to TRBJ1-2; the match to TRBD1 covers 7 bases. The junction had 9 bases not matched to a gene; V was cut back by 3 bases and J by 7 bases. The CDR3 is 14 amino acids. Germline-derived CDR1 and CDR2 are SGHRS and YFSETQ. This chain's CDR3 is CASSSSGTEGGYTF. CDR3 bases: TGCGCCAGCAGCTCGTCCGGGACAGAGGGTGGCTACACCTTC.

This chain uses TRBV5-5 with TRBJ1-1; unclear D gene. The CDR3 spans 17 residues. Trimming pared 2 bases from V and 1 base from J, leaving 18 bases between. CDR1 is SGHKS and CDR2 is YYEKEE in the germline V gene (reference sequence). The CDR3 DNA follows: TGTGCCAGCAGCTTTGTTAGGCGTCAAGCGGGGAACACTGAAGCTTTCTTT. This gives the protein CASSFVRRQAGNTEAFF.

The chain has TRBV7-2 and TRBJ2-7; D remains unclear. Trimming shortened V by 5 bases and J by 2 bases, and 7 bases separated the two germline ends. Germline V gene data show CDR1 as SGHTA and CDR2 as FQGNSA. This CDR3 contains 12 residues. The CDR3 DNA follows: TGTGCCAGCAGCCCCCAGACCTACGAGCAGTACTTC. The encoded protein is CASSPQTYEQYF.

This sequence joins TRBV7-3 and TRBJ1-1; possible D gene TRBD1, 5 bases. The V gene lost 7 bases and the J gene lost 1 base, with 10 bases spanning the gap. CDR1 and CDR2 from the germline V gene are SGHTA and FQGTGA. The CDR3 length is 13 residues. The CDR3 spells CASNQGPNTEAFF. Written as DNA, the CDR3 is TGTGCCAGCAACCAGGGCCCGAACACTGAAGCTTTCTTT.

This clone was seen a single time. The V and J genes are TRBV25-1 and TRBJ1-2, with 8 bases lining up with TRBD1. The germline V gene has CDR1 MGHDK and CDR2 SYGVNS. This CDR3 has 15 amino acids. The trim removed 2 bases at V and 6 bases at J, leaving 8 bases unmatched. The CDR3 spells CASSEGQGSVNGYTF. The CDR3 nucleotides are TGTGCCAGCAGTGAAGGACAGGGATCCGTAAATGGCTACACCTTC.

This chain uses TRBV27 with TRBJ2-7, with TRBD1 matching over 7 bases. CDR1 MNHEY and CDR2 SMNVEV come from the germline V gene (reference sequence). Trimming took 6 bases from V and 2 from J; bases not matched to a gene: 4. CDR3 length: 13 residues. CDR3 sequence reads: CASRGTATYEQYF. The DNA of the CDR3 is TGTGCCAGCAGGGGGACAGCGACCTACGAGCAGTACTTC.

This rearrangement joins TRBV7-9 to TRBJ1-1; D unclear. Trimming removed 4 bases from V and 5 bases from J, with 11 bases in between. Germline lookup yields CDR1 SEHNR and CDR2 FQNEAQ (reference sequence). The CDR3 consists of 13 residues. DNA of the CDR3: TGTGCCAGCAGCTCTGATCCGGGTACTGAAGCTTTCTTT. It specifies CASSSDPGTEAFF.

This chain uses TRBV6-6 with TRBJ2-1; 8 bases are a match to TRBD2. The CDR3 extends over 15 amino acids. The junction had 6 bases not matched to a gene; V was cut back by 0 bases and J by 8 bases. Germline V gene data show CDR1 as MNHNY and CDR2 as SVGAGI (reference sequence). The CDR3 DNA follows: TGTGCCAGCAGTTACTCCGGGACTAGTATGGATGAGCAGTTCTTC. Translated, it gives CASSYSGTSMDEQFF.

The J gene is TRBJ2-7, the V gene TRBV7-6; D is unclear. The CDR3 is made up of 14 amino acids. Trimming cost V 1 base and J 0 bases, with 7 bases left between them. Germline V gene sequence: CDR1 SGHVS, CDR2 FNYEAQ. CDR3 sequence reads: CASSLGAFSYEQYF. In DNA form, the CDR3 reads TGTGCCAGCAGCTTAGGGGCATTCTCCTACGAGCAGTACTTC. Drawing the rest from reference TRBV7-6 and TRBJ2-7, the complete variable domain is GAGVSQSPRYKVTKRGQDVALRCDPISGHVSLYWYRQALGQGPEFLTYFNYEAQQDKSGLPNDRFSAERPEGSISTLTIQRTEQRDSAMYRCASSLGAFSYEQYFGPGTRLTVT.

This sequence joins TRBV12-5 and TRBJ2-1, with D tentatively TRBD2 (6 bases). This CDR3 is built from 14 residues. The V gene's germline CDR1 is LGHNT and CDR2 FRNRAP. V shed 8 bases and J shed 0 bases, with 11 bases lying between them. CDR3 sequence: CASLGGSSYNEQFF. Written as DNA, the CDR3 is TGTGCTAGTCTTGGGGGGTCCTCCTACAATGAGCAGTTCTTC.